Listed below are T cell receptor beta chains from one sample, sequenced in a study of T-cell reconstitution after alpha-beta-depleted transplantation in children. TCRdb analysed the PCR reads with MiXCR anew, one entry per CDR3 protein. The table has 85,000 to 120,000 distinct CDR3 sequences, roughly 7.2% seen once; the top ten hold roughly 17%. Specimen: PBMCs, collected before TCRalphabeta/CD19-depleted stem cell transplant. Source of these receptors: a boy between 2 and 15 years old with acute lymphoblastic leukemia, due to receive a stem cell transplant. Both conserved end residues are part of each CDR3. A D gene is named only where the DNA matches it firmly. Size is omitted from some rows. Given values are once, few, many or a class for expanded clones.

V gene: TRBV20-1
D gene: -
clone size: few
J gene: TRBJ2-1
CDR3 DNA: TGCAGTGCTAGTCCGCAGGGCACCTACAATGAGCAGTTCTTC
CDR3 protein: CSASPQGTYNEQFF

V gene: TRBV3-1
D gene: -
clone size: -
J gene: TRBJ1-4
CDR3 DNA: TGTGCCAGCAGACCAAGTGGATGGGTCTATGAAAAACTGTTTTTT
CDR3 protein: CASRPSGWVYEKLFF

V gene: TRBV7-9
D gene: -
clone size: few
J gene: TRBJ2-2
CDR3 DNA: TGTGCCAGCAGCTTGGAGGGTGTCGGGGAGCTGTTTTTT
CDR3 protein: CASSLEGVGELFF

V gene: TRBV4-2
D gene: -
clone size: many
J gene: TRBJ2-6
CDR3 DNA: TGTGCCAGCAGCCAAGACGGGACGGCCAACGTCCTGACTTTC
CDR3 protein: CASSQDGTANVLTF

V gene: TRBV6-7
D gene: TRBD2
clone size: few
J gene: TRBJ2-7
CDR3 DNA: TGTGCCAGCAGTTCGGCTAGCGGGGGTCTCACCTACGAGCAGTACTTC
CDR3 protein: CASSSASGGLTYEQYF

V gene: TRBV27
D gene: -
clone size: many
J gene: TRBJ2-3
CDR3 DNA: TGTGCCAGCAGTTTACGCCCGTTCGGCACAGATACGCAGTATTTT
CDR3 protein: CASSLRPFGTDTQYF

V gene: TRBV27
D gene: TRBD1
clone size: -
J gene: TRBJ1-2
CDR3 DNA: TGTGCCAGCCGTGGATGGGACAGGAATGGCTACACCTTC
CDR3 protein: CASRGWDRNGYTF

V gene: TRBV10-1
D gene: -
clone size: few
J gene: TRBJ2-2
CDR3 DNA: TGCGCCAGCAGTGAGGCCAGGGGCACCGGGGAGCTGTTTTTT
CDR3 protein: CASSEARGTGELFF

V gene: TRBV29-1
D gene: TRBD1
clone size: many
J gene: TRBJ2-3
CDR3 DNA: TGCAGCGTTGAACGGGACAGGGGAGAGTATTTT
CDR3 protein: CSVERDRGEYF

V gene: TRBV29-1
D gene: TRBD1
clone size: many
J gene: TRBJ2-1
CDR3 DNA: TGCAGCGTTGGGACAGGCCAAAGATACAATGAGCAGTTCTTC
CDR3 protein: CSVGTGQRYNEQFF

V gene: TRBV4-2
D gene: TRBD2
clone size: many
J gene: TRBJ2-1
CDR3 DNA: TGTGCCAGCAGCCAAGATAGCGGGGGGGCCAATGAGCAGTTCTTC
CDR3 protein: CASSQDSGGANEQFF

V gene: TRBV12-3/TRBV12-4
D gene: -
clone size: many
J gene: TRBJ2-7
CDR3 DNA: TGTGCCAGCAGTTTAAGCCGGTCCTACGAGCAGTACTTC
CDR3 protein: CASSLSRSYEQYF

V gene: TRBV5-1
D gene: -
clone size: many
J gene: TRBJ1-1
CDR3 DNA: TGCGCCAGCAGCTTGGATGAAGGTCGGACCACTGAAGCTTTCTTT
CDR3 protein: CASSLDEGRTTEAFF

V gene: TRBV6-1
D gene: TRBD1
clone size: few
J gene: TRBJ2-1
CDR3 DNA: TGTGCCAGCAGACCCCCGGGACAGGGCAATGAGCAGTTCTTC
CDR3 protein: CASRPPGQGNEQFF

V gene: TRBV2
D gene: -
clone size: -
J gene: TRBJ2-5
CDR3 DNA: TGTGCCAGCCGGAGGACCTACCAAGAGACCCAGTACTTC
CDR3 protein: CASRRTYQETQYF

V gene: TRBV20-1
D gene: -
clone size: many
J gene: TRBJ2-5
CDR3 DNA: TGCAGTGCTAGAGATCCGACAGTCAAAGAGACCCAGTACTTC
CDR3 protein: CSARDPTVKETQYF

V gene: TRBV12-3/TRBV12-4
D gene: -
clone size: many
J gene: TRBJ2-2
CDR3 DNA: TGTGCCAGCAGTTTCCAGGGGACCACCGGGGAGCTGTTTTTT
CDR3 protein: CASSFQGTTGELFF

V gene: TRBV29-1
D gene: -
clone size: many
J gene: TRBJ2-5
CDR3 DNA: TGCAGCGTTGGCCCCGAAGGGATACAAGAGACCCAGTACTTC
CDR3 protein: CSVGPEGIQETQYF

V gene: TRBV20-1
D gene: TRBD1
clone size: -
J gene: TRBJ2-3
CDR3 DNA: TGCAGTGCTATCACAGGGGAAGGGGCAGATACGCAGTATTTT
CDR3 protein: CSAITGEGADTQYF

V gene: TRBV12-3/TRBV12-4
D gene: TRBD2
clone size: few
J gene: TRBJ2-7
CDR3 DNA: TGTGCCAGCAGTTTAACCGTCGGGGGGTCCTCCTACGAGCAGTACTTC
CDR3 protein: CASSLTVGGSSYEQYF

V gene: TRBV6-4
D gene: -
clone size: few
J gene: TRBJ1-1
CDR3 DNA: TGTGCCAGCAGTGACGTCCCAGGGGACACTGAAGCTTTCTTT
CDR3 protein: CASSDVPGDTEAFF

V gene: TRBV4-1
D gene: TRBD1
clone size: few
J gene: TRBJ1-6
CDR3 DNA: TGCGCCAGCAGCCAAGAGGGGACAGGGCAATCACCCCTCCACTTT
CDR3 protein: CASSQEGTGQSPLHF

V gene: TRBV20-1
D gene: TRBD1
clone size: many
J gene: TRBJ1-1
CDR3 DNA: TGCAGTGCTAGAGTTCATCCCGGGACAGGGGGTATTTTAGCTTTCTTT
CDR3 protein: CSARVHPGTGGILAFF

V gene: TRBV6-5
D gene: -
clone size: -
J gene: TRBJ1-1
CDR3 DNA: TGTGCCAGCATTGGATTTAACACTGAAGCTTTCTTT
CDR3 protein: CASIGFNTEAFF

V gene: TRBV5-8
D gene: TRBD1
clone size: many
J gene: TRBJ2-1
CDR3 DNA: TGTGCCAGCAGCTTTCCGGGACAGGGCACCAATGAGCAGTTCTTC
CDR3 protein: CASSFPGQGTNEQFF

V gene: TRBV7-2
D gene: -
clone size: -
J gene: TRBJ2-1
CDR3 DNA: TGTGCCAGCAGCTTAGCGAGGGAATGGGAGCAGTTCTTC
CDR3 protein: CASSLAREWEQFF

V gene: TRBV20-1
D gene: -
clone size: -
J gene: TRBJ1-2
CDR3 DNA: TGCAGTACCTATGGAGGGAACTATGGCTACACCTTC
CDR3 protein: CSTYGGNYGYTF

V gene: TRBV14
D gene: -
clone size: many
J gene: TRBJ1-1
CDR3 DNA: TGTGCCAGCAGCCAAGAGACACGGAACACTGAAGCTTTCTTT
CDR3 protein: CASSQETRNTEAFF

V gene: TRBV11-2
D gene: -
clone size: -
J gene: TRBJ2-7
CDR3 DNA: TGTGCCAGCAGCTCCACTGCGGTCCGGGGCGAGCAGTACTTC
CDR3 protein: CASSSTAVRGEQYF

V gene: TRBV12-3/TRBV12-4
D gene: -
clone size: -
J gene: TRBJ2-4
CDR3 DNA: TGTGCCAGCAGTCCACCCCATGGGGCGCATGACATTCAGTACTTC
CDR3 protein: CASSPPHGAHDIQYF

V gene: TRBV29-1
D gene: TRBD1
clone size: -
J gene: TRBJ1-1
CDR3 DNA: TGCAGCGTTGAAGTCGTGGGACAGGTGAACACTGAAGCTTTCTTT
CDR3 protein: CSVEVVGQVNTEAFF

V gene: TRBV5-1
D gene: -
clone size: many
J gene: TRBJ2-5
CDR3 DNA: TGCGCCAGCAGCCCCACCCAAGAGACCCAGTACTTC
CDR3 protein: CASSPTQETQYF

V gene: TRBV3-1
D gene: -
clone size: many
J gene: TRBJ2-2
CDR3 DNA: TGTGCCAGCAGCCAAAGGAAAGGGAGGAACACCGGGGAGCTGTTTTTT
CDR3 protein: CASSQRKGRNTGELFF

V gene: TRBV5-5
D gene: -
clone size: few
J gene: TRBJ2-7
CDR3 DNA: TGTGCCAGCAGCATGAGTTACATGTCCGACGAGCAGTACTTC
CDR3 protein: CASSMSYMSDEQYF

V gene: TRBV5-1
D gene: TRBD2
clone size: many
J gene: TRBJ2-1
CDR3 DNA: TGCGCCAGCAGCTTGAATCCAGCGGGGGGGCGGATAGGGTTCTTC
CDR3 protein: CASSLNPAGGRIGFF

V gene: TRBV5-1
D gene: -
clone size: many
J gene: TRBJ1-1
CDR3 DNA: TGCGCCAGCAGACCAGACCCCCGCGGAAACACTGAAGCTTTCTTT
CDR3 protein: CASRPDPRGNTEAFF

V gene: TRBV27
D gene: -
clone size: -
J gene: TRBJ2-7
CDR3 DNA: TGTGCCAGCAGTTTATCAGGGTTCGGGTCCGAGCAGTACTTC
CDR3 protein: CASSLSGFGSEQYF

V gene: TRBV7-2
D gene: -
clone size: many
J gene: TRBJ2-7
CDR3 DNA: TGTGCCAGCAGCCCAAGGCAGGGGCACGAGCAGTACTTC
CDR3 protein: CASSPRQGHEQYF

V gene: TRBV7-2
D gene: -
clone size: many
J gene: TRBJ2-2
CDR3 DNA: TGTGCCAGCAGCAAGGGAACGTTAAACACCGGGGAGCTGTTTTTT
CDR3 protein: CASSKGTLNTGELFF

V gene: TRBV4-3
D gene: -
clone size: few
J gene: TRBJ2-5
CDR3 DNA: TGCGCCAGCAGCCAAGATTTGGGGGGGGGCGAGACCCAGTACTTC
CDR3 protein: CASSQDLGGGETQYF

V gene: TRBV5-1
D gene: -
clone size: many
J gene: TRBJ2-2
CDR3 DNA: TGCGCCAGCAGCTTGGCGGCTAGAGGGATTGCCGGGGAGCTGTTTTTT
CDR3 protein: CASSLAARGIAGELFF

V gene: TRBV12-3/TRBV12-4
D gene: -
clone size: many
J gene: TRBJ1-1
CDR3 DNA: TGTGCCAGCAGTTGGCTCACTGAAGCTTTCTTT
CDR3 protein: CASSWLTEAFF

V gene: TRBV12-3/TRBV12-4
D gene: -
clone size: few
J gene: TRBJ2-1
CDR3 DNA: TGTGCCAGCAGTCACCGGGACCGCTCCTACAATGAGCAGTTCTTC
CDR3 protein: CASSHRDRSYNEQFF

V gene: TRBV4-2
D gene: TRBD2
clone size: -
J gene: TRBJ2-5
CDR3 DNA: TGTGCCAGCAGCCCAGAAAATACACTAGCGGGACCTCAAGAGACCCAGTACTTC
CDR3 protein: CASSPENTLAGPQETQYF

V gene: TRBV18
D gene: TRBD2
clone size: few
J gene: TRBJ2-1
CDR3 DNA: TGTGCCAGCTCACCACCGAGACTAGCTAGAGTTAATGAGCAGTTCTTC
CDR3 protein: CASSPPRLARVNEQFF

V gene: TRBV28
D gene: -
clone size: many
J gene: TRBJ1-2
CDR3 DNA: TGTGCCAGCAGTTTGGGCGTTGGGGTTTGGCGCTATGGCTACACCTTC
CDR3 protein: CASSLGVGVWRYGYTF

V gene: TRBV28
D gene: -
clone size: many
J gene: TRBJ2-2
CDR3 DNA: TGTGCCAGCAGTTTCCGTCTGGGGGAGCTGTTTTTT
CDR3 protein: CASSFRLGELFF

V gene: TRBV6-2/TRBV6-3
D gene: -
clone size: many
J gene: TRBJ2-1
CDR3 DNA: TGTGCCAGCAGTTATACACCGAGCTCCTACAATGAGCAGTTCTTC
CDR3 protein: CASSYTPSSYNEQFF

V gene: TRBV10-3
D gene: -
clone size: -
J gene: TRBJ2-7
CDR3 DNA: TGTGCCATCAGGGGCAGGGACGAGCAGTACTTC
CDR3 protein: CAIRGRDEQYF